This T cell receptor beta chain emerged from a study of T cells after yellow fever vaccination. MiXCR, run by TCRdb on the 5' RACE reads, gives a single entry per CDR3 protein. This table has more than 95,000 distinct CDR3 sequences, roughly 15% appearing once. V lost 3 bases and J 2 bases, leaving 4 bases between the germline ends. Germline assignment: CDR1 SQVTM and CDR2 ANQGSEA. The CDR3 contains 11 residues. Sequenced here: CD8+ T cells sorted from PBMCs, sampled 5 days after the yellow fever booster vaccination. The genes are TRBV29-1 and TRBJ1-2; D is unclear. This sequence was found in a man between 18 and 29 years old who received the YFV17D yellow fever vaccine. CDR3 residues: CSVDDNYGYTF. The CDR3 DNA reads TGCAGCGTTGATGACAACTATGGCTACACCTTC. The whole variable domain, filled in from reference TRBV29-1 and TRBJ1-2, reads SAVISQKPSRDICQRGTSLTIQCQVDSQVTMMFWYRQQPGQSLTLIATANQGSEATYESGFVIDKFPISRPNLTFSTLTVSNMSPEDSSIYLCSVDDNYGYTFGSGTRLTVV.